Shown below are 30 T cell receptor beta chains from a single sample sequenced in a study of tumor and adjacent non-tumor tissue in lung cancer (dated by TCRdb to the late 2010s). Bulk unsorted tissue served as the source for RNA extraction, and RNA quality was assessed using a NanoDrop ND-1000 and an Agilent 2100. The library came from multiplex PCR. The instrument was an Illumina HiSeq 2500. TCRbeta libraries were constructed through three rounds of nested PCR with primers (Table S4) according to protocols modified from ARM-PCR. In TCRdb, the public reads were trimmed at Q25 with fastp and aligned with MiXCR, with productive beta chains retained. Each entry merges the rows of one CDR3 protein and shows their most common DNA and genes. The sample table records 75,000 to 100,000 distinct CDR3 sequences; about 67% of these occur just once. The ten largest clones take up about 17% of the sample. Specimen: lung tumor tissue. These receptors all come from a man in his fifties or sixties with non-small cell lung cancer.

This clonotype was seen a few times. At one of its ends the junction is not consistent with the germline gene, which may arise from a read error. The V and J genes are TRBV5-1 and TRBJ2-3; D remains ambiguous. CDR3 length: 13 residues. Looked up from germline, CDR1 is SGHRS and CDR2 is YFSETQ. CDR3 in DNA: TGCGTCAGCAGCCTAAGGCCGGCAGATACGCAGTATTTT. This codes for CVSSLRPADTQYF. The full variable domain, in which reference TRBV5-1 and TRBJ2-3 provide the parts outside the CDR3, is KAGVTQTPRYLIKTRGQQVTLSCSPISGHRSVSWYQQTPGQGLQFLFEYFSETQRNKGNFPGRFSGRQFSNSRSEMNVSTLELGDSALYLCVSSLRPADTQYFGPGTRLTVL.

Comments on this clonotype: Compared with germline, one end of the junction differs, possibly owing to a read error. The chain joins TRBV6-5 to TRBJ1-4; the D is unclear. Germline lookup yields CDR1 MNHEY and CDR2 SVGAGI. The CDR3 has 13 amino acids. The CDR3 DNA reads TGTGCCGGCAGTCCGGGAACGTCTTCGAAACTGTTTTTT. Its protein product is CAGSPGTSSKLFF.

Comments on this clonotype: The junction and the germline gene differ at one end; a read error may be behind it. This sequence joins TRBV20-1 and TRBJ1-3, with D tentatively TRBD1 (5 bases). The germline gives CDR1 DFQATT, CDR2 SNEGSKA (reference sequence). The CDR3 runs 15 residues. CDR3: CSARDEDSSGDTIYF. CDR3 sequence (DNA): TGCAGTGCTAGAGATGAAGACAGCTCTGGAGACACCATATATTTT.

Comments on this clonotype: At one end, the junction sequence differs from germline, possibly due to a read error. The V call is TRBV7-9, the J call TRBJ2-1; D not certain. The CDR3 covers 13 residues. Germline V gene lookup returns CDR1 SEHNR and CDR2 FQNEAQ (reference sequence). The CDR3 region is CASSLVPCNEHFF. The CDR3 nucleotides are TGTGCCAGCAGCTTAGTCCCATGTAATGAGCACTTCTTC.

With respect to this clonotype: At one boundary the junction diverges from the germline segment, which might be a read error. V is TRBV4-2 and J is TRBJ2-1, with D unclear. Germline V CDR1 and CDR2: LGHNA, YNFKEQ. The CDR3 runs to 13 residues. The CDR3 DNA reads TGTGGCAGCCAAGTAGTAATCGACAATGAGCAGTTCTTC. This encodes CGSQVVIDNEQFF.

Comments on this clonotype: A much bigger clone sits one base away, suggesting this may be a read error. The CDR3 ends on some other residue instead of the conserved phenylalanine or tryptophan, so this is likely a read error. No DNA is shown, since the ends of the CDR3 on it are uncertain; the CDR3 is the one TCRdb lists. This chain's CDR3 is CASSLSLRNTICL. The rearrangement uses TRBV11-3 and TRBJ1-3. The CDR3 length is 13 residues, termini included. From germline, CDR1 is SGHNT and CDR2 YENEEA.

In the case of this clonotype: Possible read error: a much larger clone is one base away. CDR3 DNA sequence: TGTTCCAGCAGTTCCGCCAGCACAGATACGCGGTATTTT. Protein product: CSSSSASTDTRYF. The chain recombines TRBV11-2 with TRBJ2-3; no definite D call. CDR3 length: 13 residues. Germline V lookup: CDR1 SGHAT, CDR2 FQNNGV.

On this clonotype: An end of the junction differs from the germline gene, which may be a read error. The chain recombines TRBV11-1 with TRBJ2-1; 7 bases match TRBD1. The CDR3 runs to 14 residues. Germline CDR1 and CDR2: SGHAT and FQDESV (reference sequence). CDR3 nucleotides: TGTGCCAGTAGCTTAGGGGACAGTGCCAATGAGAAGTTCTTC. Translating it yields CASSLGDSANEKFF.

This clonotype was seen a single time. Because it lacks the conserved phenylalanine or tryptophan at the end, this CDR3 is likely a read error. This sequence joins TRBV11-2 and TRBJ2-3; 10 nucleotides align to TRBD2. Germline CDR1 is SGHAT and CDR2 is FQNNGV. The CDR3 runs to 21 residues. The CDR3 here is CANSLVLRASGGLSKVDTQYL. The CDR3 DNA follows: TGTGCCAACAGCTTAGTCCTCAGGGCTAGCGGGGGCCTCTCTAAAGTAGATACGCAGTATCTT.

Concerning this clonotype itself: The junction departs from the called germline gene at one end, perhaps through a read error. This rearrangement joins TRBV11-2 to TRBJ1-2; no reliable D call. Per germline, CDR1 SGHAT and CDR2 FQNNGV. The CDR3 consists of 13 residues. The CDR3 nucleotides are TGTGCCAGAAGCTTAGACAATAACTATGGCTACACCTTC. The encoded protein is CARSLDNNYGYTF.

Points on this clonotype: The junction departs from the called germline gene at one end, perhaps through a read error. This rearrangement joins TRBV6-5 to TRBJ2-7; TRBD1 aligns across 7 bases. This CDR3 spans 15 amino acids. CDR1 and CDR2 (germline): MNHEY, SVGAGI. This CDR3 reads CASSYGTVDSCEQYF. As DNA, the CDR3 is TGCGCCAGCAGTTACGGGACAGTTGACTCCTGCGAGCAGTACTTC.

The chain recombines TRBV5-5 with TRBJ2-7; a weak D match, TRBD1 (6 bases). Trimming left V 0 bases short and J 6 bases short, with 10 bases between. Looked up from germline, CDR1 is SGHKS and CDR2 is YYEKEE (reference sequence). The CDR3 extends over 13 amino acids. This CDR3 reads CASSLVGTTEQYF. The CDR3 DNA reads TGTGCCAGCAGCTTGGTAGGGACAACCGAGCAGTACTTC.

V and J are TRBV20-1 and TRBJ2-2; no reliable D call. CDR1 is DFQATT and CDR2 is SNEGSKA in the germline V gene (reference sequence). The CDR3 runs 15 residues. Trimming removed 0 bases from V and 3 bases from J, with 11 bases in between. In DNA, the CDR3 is TGCAGTGCTAGAGATGGGTCGGAGTACACCGGGGAGCTGTTTTTT. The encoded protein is CSARDGSEYTGELFF.

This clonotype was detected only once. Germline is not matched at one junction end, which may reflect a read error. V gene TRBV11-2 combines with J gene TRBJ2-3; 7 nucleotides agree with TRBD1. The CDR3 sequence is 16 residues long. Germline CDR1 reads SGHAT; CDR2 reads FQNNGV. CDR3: CASSLLRTGLTDTQYF. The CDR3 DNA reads TGTGCCAGCAGCCTCCTTCGGACAGGTTTGACAGATACACAGTATTTT.

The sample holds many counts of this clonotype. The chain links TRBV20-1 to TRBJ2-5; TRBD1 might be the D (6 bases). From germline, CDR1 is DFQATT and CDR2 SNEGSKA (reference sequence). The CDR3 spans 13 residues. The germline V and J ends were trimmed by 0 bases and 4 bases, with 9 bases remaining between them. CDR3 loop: CSARDPRGETQYF. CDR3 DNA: TGCAGTGCTAGAGATCCCAGGGGAGAGACCCAGTACTTC.

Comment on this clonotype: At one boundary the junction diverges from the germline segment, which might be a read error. The CDR3 loop is CASNRGSCEQFF. The CDR3 coding sequence is TGTGCCAGCAACCGTGGATCGTGTGAGCAGTTCTTT. The chain recombines TRBV11-3 with TRBJ2-1; no clear D gene. Germline V gene lookup returns CDR1 SGHNT and CDR2 YENEEA. This CDR3 has 12 amino acids. Looking up the rest from reference TRBV11-3 and TRBJ2-1 gives the full variable domain: EAGVVQSPRYKIIEKKQPVAFWCNPISGHNTLYWYLQNLGQGPELLIRYENEEAVDDSQLPKDRFSAERLKGVDSTLKIQPAELGDSAVYLCASNRGSCEQFFGPGTRLTVL.

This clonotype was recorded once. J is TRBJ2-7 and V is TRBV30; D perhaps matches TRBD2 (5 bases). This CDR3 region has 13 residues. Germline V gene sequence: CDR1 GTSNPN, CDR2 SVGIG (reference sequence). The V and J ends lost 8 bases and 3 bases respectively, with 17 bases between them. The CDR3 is CARGARAYYEQYF. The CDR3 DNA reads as TGTGCCCGGGGAGCCCGAGCATACTACGAGCAGTACTTC.

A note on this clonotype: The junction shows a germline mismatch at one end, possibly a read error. CDR3 bases: TGCGCCAGCAGGCAAGGGGCGAGGGTTTTCTATAATGAGCAGTTCTTC. It specifies CASRQGARVFYNEQFF. V is TRBV4-3 and J is TRBJ2-1; D is tentatively TRBD1 or TRBD2 (5 bases each). The CDR3 is made up of 16 amino acids. Looked up from germline, CDR1 is LGHNA and CDR2 is YSLEER.

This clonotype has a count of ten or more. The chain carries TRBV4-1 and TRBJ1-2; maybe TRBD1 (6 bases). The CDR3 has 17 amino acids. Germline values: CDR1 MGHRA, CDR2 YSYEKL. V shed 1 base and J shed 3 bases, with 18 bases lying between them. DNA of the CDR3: TGCGCCAGCAGCCAAGTTAACAGGGTTGAGACCTACTATGGCTACACCTTC. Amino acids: CASSQVNRVETYYGYTF.

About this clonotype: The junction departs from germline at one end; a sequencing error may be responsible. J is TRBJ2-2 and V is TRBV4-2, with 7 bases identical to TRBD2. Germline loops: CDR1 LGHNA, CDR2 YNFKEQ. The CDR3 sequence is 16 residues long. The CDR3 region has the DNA TGTGCCGGCAGCCAGCAAGCGGGGAGAAGCACCGGGGAGCTGTTTTTT. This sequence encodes CAGSQQAGRSTGELFF.

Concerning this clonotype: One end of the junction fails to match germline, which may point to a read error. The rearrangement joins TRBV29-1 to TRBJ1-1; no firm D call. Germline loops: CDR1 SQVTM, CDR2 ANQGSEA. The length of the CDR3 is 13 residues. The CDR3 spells CRVVSPLNTEAFF. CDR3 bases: TGCAGAGTTGTATCGCCCCTAAACACTGAAGCTTTCTTT.

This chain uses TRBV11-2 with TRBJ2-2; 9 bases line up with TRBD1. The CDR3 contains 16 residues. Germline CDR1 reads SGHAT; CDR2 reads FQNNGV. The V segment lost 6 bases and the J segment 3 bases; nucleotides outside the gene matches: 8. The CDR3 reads CASRATGQGDTGELFF. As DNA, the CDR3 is TGTGCCAGCAGGGCGACGGGACAGGGAGACACCGGGGAGCTGTTTTTT.

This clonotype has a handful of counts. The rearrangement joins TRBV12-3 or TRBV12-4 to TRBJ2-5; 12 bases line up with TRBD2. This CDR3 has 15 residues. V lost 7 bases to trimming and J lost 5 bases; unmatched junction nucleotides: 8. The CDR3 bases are TGTGCCAGCAACCCTAGCGGGGGGGGCCGCGAGACCCAGTACTTC. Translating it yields CASNPSGGGRETQYF.

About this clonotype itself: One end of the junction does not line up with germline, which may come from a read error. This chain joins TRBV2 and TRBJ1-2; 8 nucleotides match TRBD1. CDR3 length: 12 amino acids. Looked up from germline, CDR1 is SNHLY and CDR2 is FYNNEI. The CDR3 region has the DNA TGTGCCAGCGAACGGGACAGGAATGGCTACAGCTTC. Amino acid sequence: CASERDRNGYSF.

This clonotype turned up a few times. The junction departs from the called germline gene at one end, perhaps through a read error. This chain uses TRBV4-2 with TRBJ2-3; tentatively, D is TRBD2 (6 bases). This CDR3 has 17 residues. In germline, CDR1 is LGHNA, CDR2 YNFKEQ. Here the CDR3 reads CASMVGSLGTSTDTQYF. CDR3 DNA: TGTGCCAGCATGGTAGGCTCCCTGGGCACTAGCACAGATACGCAGTATTTC.

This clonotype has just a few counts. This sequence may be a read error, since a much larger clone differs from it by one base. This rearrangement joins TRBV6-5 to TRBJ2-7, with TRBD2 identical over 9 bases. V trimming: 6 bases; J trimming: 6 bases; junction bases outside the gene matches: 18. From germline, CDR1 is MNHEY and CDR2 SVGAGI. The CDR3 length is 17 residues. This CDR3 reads CASRGPAGGHISPEQYF. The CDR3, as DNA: TGTGCCAGCAGGGGGCCAGCGGGAGGCCACATCTCCCCCGAGCAGTACTTC.

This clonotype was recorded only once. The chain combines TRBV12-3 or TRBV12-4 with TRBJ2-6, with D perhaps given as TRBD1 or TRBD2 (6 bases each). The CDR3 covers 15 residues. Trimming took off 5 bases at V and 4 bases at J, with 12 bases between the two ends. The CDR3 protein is CASSQRGVGANVLTF. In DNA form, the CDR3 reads TGTGCCAGCAGTCAGAGGGGGGTGGGGGCCAACGTCCTGACTTTC.

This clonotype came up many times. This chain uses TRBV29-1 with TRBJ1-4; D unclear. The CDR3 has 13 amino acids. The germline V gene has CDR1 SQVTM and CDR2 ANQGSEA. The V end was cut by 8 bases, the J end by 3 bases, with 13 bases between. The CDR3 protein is CSCGVGANEKLFF. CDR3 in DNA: TGCAGCTGCGGAGTCGGGGCTAATGAAAAACTGTTTTTT.

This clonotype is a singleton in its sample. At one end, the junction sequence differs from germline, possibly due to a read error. This CDR3 is CASSLEVWDRKYQETQYF. The CDR3, as DNA: TGTGCCAGCAGCTTAGAGGTGTGGGACAGGAAGTACCAAGAGACCCAATACTTC. The rearrangement joins TRBV7-2 to TRBJ2-5, with TRBD1 identical over 8 bases. Germline values: CDR1 SGHTA, CDR2 FQGNSA. The CDR3 spans 18 residues.

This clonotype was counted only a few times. This CDR3 reads CASSSGSGTQYF. For the CDR3, the DNA is TGCGCCAGCAGTAGCGGGTCCGGTACGCAGTATTTT. V is TRBV4-1 and J is TRBJ2-3; 7 bases agree with TRBD2. This CDR3 comprises 12 residues. The germline V gene encodes CDR1 MGHRA and CDR2 YSYEKL. With V trimmed by 6 bases and J by 8 bases, 5 bases remained unmatched.